This T cell receptor beta chain was sequenced for a study of blood T cells in healthy people across ages. The CDR3 consists of 13 residues. Per the germline V gene, CDR1 is LNHDA and CDR2 is SQIVND (reference sequence). Trimming at V came to 10 bases and at J to 5 bases, leaving 8 bases not matched to a gene. Sample-barcoded 5' priming and a J-beta primer mix drove a second PCR of 7 to 11 cycles. One entry per CDR3 protein results from TCRdb running MiXCR on the 5' RACE reads. The sample consists of hundreds of thousands of distinct CDR3 sequences, approximately 65% of them appearing once. This clonotype was obtained from a man aged 25-45 years in good health. The V call is TRBV19, the J call TRBJ2-5; TRBD1 agrees at 9 bases. The sequenced material came from blood. The CDR3 DNA is TGTGCCACCCGGACAGGGGCCGGGGAGACCCAGTACTTC. The encoded protein is CATRTGAGETQYF. The variable domain in full, with the rest retrieved from reference TRBV19 and TRBJ2-5, is DGGITQSPKYLFRKEGQNVTLSCEQNLNHDAMYWYRQDPGQGLRLIYYSQIVNDFQKGDIAEGYSVSREKKESFPLTVTSAQKNPTAFYLCATRTGAGETQYFGPGTRLLVL.